These T cell receptor beta chains were read from a single sample in a study of cytomegalovirus exposure and HLA in healthy donors. TCRdb keeps only in-frame clones here, not all; method: immunoSEQ multiplex PCR. The sample records under 170,000 clones, 79% being singletons. The sequenced material came from PBMCs. The receptors here all came from a man aged 50 to 59 in good health and CMV-seropositive. CDR3s leave out the opening cysteine and the closing phenylalanine or tryptophan.

v_call,cdr3_aa
TRBV2,ASRTPRVANEKLF
TRBV21-1,ASSKVPGSNTEAF
TRBV29-1,SVPTTSGNNYNEQF
TRBV6-5,ASSYSRGEPYGYT
TRBV18,ASSPTPDSSYEQY
TRBV7-3,ASSLGGGVDTQY
TRBV30,AWGTGGSQPQH
TRBV5-4,ASSLWGLAGDTQY
TRBV9,ASTSGRARVDTDTQY
TRBV28,ASSLRRGRAEDTQY
TRBV9,ASSVGTGGFYEQY
TRBV30,ALDSLGANYGYT
TRBV10-3,AISQGANNEQF
TRBV19,ASSIDRRTVYGYT
TRBV6-1,ASRPSSGNTIY
TRBV9,ASSANPDYSSGNTIY
TRBV30,ASPGRESGELF
TRBV11-2,ASSHAGQGLTNYGYT
TRBV7-9,ASSRGDYEQY
TRBV19,ASKTSGMNTGELF
TRBV5-1,ASSLQTNYGYT
TRBV15,ATSRARVPPNTQY
TRBV2,ASITGTSGEETQY
TRBV29-1,SVEGAGEAYNEQF
TRBV5-4,ASSWGQGAYEQY
TRBV28,ASSTPGTVQETQY
TRBV28,ASSSLTAYGYT
TRBV2,ASSEEGTGSYEQY
TRBV18,ASSIGTENQPQH
TRBV19,ASSIEGGVGIRPPQETQY
TRBV29-1,SHTRSGANVLT
TRBV6-5,ASSYPGQGPTGELF
TRBV10-2,ASSLAGVRNEQF
TRBV7-2,ASSLAGATYEQY
TRBV30,AWSLQGVNTEAF
TRBV4-1,ASSQVSGRGATNEKLF
TRBV7-2,ASSNRGGANEKLF
TRBV7-7,ASSLFHSFGETQY
TRBV10-3,AISESQGRSSYEQY
TRBV19,ASSSVAGSSYEQY
TRBV28,ASSTAGTDIYGYT
TRBV7-9,SSSRSSAQAKNIQY
TRBV2,ASSLSQGADQPQH
TRBV7-8,ASSLYLSPGYYNEQF
TRBV5-1,ASTGLTEAF
TRBV11-2,ASSLGLVNEKLF
TRBV5-4,ASSLMAGHDYGYT
TRBV7-9,SSSEDGTGAQPQH
TRBV7-2,ASSLAYGGPSEQY
TRBV5-4,ASSSYKAGWEETQY
TRBV15,ATSSGAGQYSNQPQH
TRBV23-1,ASSQLLGPRGSEQY
TRBV6-5,ASSRTGNYGYT